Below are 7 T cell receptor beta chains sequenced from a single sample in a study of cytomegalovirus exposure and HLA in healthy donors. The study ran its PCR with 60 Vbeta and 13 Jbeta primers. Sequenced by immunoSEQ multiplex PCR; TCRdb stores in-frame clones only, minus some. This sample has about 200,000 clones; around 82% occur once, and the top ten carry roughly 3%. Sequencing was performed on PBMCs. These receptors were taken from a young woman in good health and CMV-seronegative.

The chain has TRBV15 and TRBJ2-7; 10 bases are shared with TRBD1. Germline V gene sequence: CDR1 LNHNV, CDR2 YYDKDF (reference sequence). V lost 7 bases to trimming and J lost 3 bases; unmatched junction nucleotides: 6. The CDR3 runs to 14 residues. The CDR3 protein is CATTPGQGFYEQYF. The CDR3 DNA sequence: TGTGCCACCACGCCGGGACAGGGGTTCTACGAGCAGTACTTC.

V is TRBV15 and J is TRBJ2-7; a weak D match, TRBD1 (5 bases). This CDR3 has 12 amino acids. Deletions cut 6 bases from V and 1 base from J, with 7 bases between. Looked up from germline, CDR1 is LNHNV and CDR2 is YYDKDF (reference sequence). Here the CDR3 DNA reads TGTGCCACCAGTAAGGGGTCCTACGAGCAGTACTTC. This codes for CATSKGSYEQYF.

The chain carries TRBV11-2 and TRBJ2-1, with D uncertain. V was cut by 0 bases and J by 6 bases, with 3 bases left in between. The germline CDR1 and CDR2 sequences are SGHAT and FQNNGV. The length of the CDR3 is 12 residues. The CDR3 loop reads CASSLDVNEQFF. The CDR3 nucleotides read TGTGCCAGCAGCTTAGACGTCAATGAGCAGTTCTTC.

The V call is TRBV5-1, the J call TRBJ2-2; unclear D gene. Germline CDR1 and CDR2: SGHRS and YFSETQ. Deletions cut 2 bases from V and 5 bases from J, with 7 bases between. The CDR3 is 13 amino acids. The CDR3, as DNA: TGCGCCAGCAGCTTCCTACCGACCGGGGAGCTGTTTTTT. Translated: CASSFLPTGELFF.

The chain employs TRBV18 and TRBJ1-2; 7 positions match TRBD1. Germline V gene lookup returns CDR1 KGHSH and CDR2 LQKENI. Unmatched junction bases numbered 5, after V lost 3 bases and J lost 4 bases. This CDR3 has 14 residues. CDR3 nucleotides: TGTGCCAGCTCACCGGCGGGACAGACCTATGGCTACACCTTC. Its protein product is CASSPAGQTYGYTF. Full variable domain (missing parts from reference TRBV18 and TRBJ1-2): NAGVMQNPRHLVRRRGQEARLRCSPMKGHSHVYWYRQLPEEGLKFMVYLQKENIIDESGMPKERFSAEFPKEGPSILRIQQVVRGDSAAYFCASSPAGQTYGYTFGSGTRLTVV.

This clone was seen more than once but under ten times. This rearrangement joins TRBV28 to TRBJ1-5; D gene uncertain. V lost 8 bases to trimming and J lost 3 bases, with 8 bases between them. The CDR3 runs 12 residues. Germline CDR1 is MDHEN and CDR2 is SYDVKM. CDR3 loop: CASGPSNQPQHF. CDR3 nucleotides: TGTGCCAGCGGGCCTTCCAATCAGCCCCAGCATTTT. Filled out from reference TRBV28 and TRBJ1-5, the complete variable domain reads DVKVTQSSRYLVKRTGEKVFLECVQDMDHENMFWYRQDPGLGLRLIYFSYDVKMKEKGDIPEGYSVSREKKERFSLILESASTNQTSMYLCASGPSNQPQHFGDGTRLSIL.

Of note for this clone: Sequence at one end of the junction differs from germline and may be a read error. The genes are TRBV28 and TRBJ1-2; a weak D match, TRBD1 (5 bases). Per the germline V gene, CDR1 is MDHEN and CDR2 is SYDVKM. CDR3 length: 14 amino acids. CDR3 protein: CASRFGGPGYGYPF. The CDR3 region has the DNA TGTGCCAGCAGGTTCGGGGGACCGGGTTATGGCTACCCCTTC.